The source of this T cell receptor (beta chain) is a study of blood T cell repertoires in COVID-19. Germline V gene sequence: CDR1 MRHNA, CDR2 SNTAGT. CDR3 length: 14 residues. Deletions cut 4 bases from V and 3 bases from J, with 10 bases between. Methods used by the authors: By means of reference gene primer amplification, nucleated cell counts were estimated. The table came from immunoSEQ multiplex PCR; TCRdb's copy has only in-frame clones and leaves some out. Clone size and the V and J calls come from that table; the DNA yielded D and trimming. The sample holds almost 85,000 clones, around 82% seen once.

Material for sequencing was peripheral blood. The receptor comes from a man at least 80 years old with active or convalescent COVID-19. The J gene is TRBJ2-1, the V gene TRBV6-4; a weak D match, TRBD2 (6 bases). The CDR3: CASSVAGFYNEQFF. CDR3 nucleotides: TGTGCCAGCAGTGTGGCGGGGTTCTACAATGAGCAGTTCTTC.